The 26 T cell receptor beta chains below come from one sample, sequenced in a study of T-cell memory formation after mild COVID-19. Each CDR3 protein is one row after TCRdb ran MiXCR on the 5' RACE reads. The repertoire holds 150,000 to 200,000 distinct CDR3 sequences, 16% seen once, with about 2% in the top ten. Sequencing input: PBMCs or a T cell subset sorted from them (not recorded which). The receptors here all came from an adult woman who had mild COVID-19 (a few samples of this study predate the infection). Cell type and time point are not known.

The V call is TRBV5-1, the J call TRBJ1-2; 7 bases fit TRBD1. The V and J ends lost 4 bases and 4 bases, in that order; junction bases with no gene match: 4. The CDR3 extends over 13 amino acids. Per the germline V gene, CDR1 is SGHRS and CDR2 is YFSETQ. The DNA for the CDR3 is TGCGCCAGCAGCGTGGGACAGTCCTATGGCTACACCTTC. Protein sequence: CASSVGQSYGYTF.

The chain links TRBV5-1 to TRBJ2-1, with 7 bases that match TRBD2. V lost 0 bases to trimming and J lost 4 bases; unmatched junction nucleotides: 4. Germline lookup yields CDR1 SGHRS and CDR2 YFSETQ. The CDR3 consists of 15 residues. The CDR3 sequence is CASSLGSGLYNEQFF. As DNA, the CDR3 is TGCGCCAGCAGCTTGGGTAGCGGGCTATACAATGAGCAGTTCTTC.

In this sample, this clonotype turned up a few times. This chain connects TRBV14 to TRBJ2-6; a weak D match, TRBD2 (6 bases). Germline V lookup: CDR1 SGHDN, CDR2 FVKESK. The V and J ends lost 5 bases and 4 bases respectively, with 12 bases between them. The CDR3 sequence is 15 residues long. The CDR3 DNA reads TGTGCCAGCAGCACTAGCAAAGCCGGGGCCAACGTCCTGACTTTC. Translated, it gives CASSTSKAGANVLTF.

In DNA form, the CDR3 reads TGTGCCAGCAGTTTAGGGCAGGACTACTACAATGAGCAGTTCTTC. Protein: CASSLGQDYYNEQFF. The rearrangement links TRBV12-3 or TRBV12-4 to TRBJ2-1; D might be TRBD2 (6 bases). The CDR3 runs to 15 residues. Trimming pared 1 base from V and 3 bases from J, leaving 10 bases between.

This clonotype was recorded many times. The rearrangement links TRBV5-6 to TRBJ2-7; 11 nucleotides align to TRBD1. The CDR3 contains 18 residues. CDR1 and CDR2 from the germline V gene are SGHDT and YYEEEE. V lost 1 base, J lost 0 bases, and 9 bases stayed unmatched. For the CDR3, the DNA is TGTGCCAGCAGCTTGTGGGGACAGGGGGTCCCAAGCTCCTACGAGCAGTACTTC. This gives the protein CASSLWGQGVPSSYEQYF. Full variable domain (outside the CDR3, taken from reference TRBV5-6 and TRBJ2-7): DAGVTQSPTHLIKTRGQQVTLRCSPKSGHDTVSWYQQALGQGPQFIFQYYEEEERQRGNFPDRFSGHQFPNYSSELNVNALLLGDSALYLCASSLWGQGVPSSYEQYFGPGTRLTVT.

This clonotype was seen only a few times. The chain couples TRBV3-1 to TRBJ2-7; TRBD1 aligns across 7 bases. CDR1 and CDR2 (germline): LGHDT, YNNKEL (reference sequence). The CDR3 loop spans 14 amino acids. Trimming cost V 1 base and J 5 bases; bases outside gene matches: 5. CDR3 sequence reads: CASSQVGGQDEQYF. The CDR3 nucleotides are TGTGCCAGCAGCCAAGTTGGAGGACAGGACGAGCAGTACTTC.

The V gene is TRBV7-9, the J gene TRBJ1-2; 9 bases are shared with TRBD1. This CDR3 is built from 17 residues. CDR1 and CDR2 (germline): SEHNR, FQNEAQ (reference sequence). J was trimmed by 5 bases and V by 4 bases; bases with no gene match: 14. The CDR3 DNA follows: TGTGCCAGCAGCTCGGCTACAGGGGGCCTTATCCCTTATGGCTACACCTTC. Its translation: CASSSATGGLIPYGYTF.

This clonotype was detected ten times or more. J is TRBJ2-1 and V is TRBV3-1, with a possible D match to TRBD2 (6 bases). Trimming shortened V by 6 bases and J by 0 bases, and 12 bases separated the two germline ends. CDR3 length: 15 amino acids. Per the germline V gene, CDR1 is LGHDT and CDR2 is YNNKEL (reference sequence). CDR3 bases: TGTGCCAGCAGTCCTATGGGGGGCTCCTACAATGAGCAGTTCTTC. The encoded protein is CASSPMGGSYNEQFF.

This clonotype was seen many times. The gene calls are TRBV12-3 or TRBV12-4 and TRBJ2-3; 7 nucleotides align to TRBD1. This CDR3 contains 15 residues. J was trimmed by 0 bases and V by 5 bases; bases with no gene match: 5. Here the CDR3 DNA reads TGTGCCAGCAGTCTCCGACAGGGCAGCACAGATACGCAGTATTTT. It codes for CASSLRQGSTDTQYF.

This clonotype was observed many times. The V call is TRBV18, the J call TRBJ2-1, with 15 positions matching TRBD2. Germline trimming cut 2 bases from V and 4 bases from J; bases unmatched to any gene: 0. The length of the CDR3 is 16 residues. Germline CDR1 KGHSH, CDR2 LQKENI. The CDR3 loop is CASSPGLAGGYNEQFF. The CDR3 DNA is TGTGCCAGCTCACCAGGACTAGCGGGGGGGTACAATGAGCAGTTCTTC.

This clonotype showed up just a few times. The genes are TRBV20-1 and TRBJ2-3; 10 bases match TRBD1. With 3 bases clipped from V and 3 bases from J, the junction kept 0 bases outside the gene matches. Germline V gene sequence: CDR1 DFQATT, CDR2 SNEGSKA (reference sequence). The CDR3 is 13 amino acids. CDR3 amino acids: CSARGQGTDTQYF. CDR3 DNA sequence: TGCAGTGCTAGGGGACAGGGGACAGATACGCAGTATTTT.

This clonotype was detected only a few times. CDR3 protein: CASSSNRVGYTDTQYF. In DNA, the CDR3 is TGTGCCAGCAGCTCAAACAGGGTGGGATACACAGATACGCAGTATTTT. The V and J genes are TRBV7-8 and TRBJ2-3, with D perhaps TRBD1 (6 bases). The CDR3 covers 16 residues. Trimming left V 4 bases short and J 2 bases short, with 16 bases between. Per the germline V gene, CDR1 is SGHVS and CDR2 is FQNEAQ.

There are many counts of this clonotype. The chain is built from TRBV25-1 and TRBJ2-6; the D gene is possibly TRBD2 (6 bases). Trimming cost V 6 bases and J 1 base, with 16 bases left between them. This CDR3 comprises 17 residues. Per the germline V gene, CDR1 is MGHDK and CDR2 is SYGVNS. The CDR3 DNA reads TGTGCCAGCAGCGCGGGGACCGCGGGGTCTGGGGCCAACGTCCTGACTTTC. This translates into CASSAGTAGSGANVLTF.

The table lists this clonotype with a few counts. The CDR3 bases are TGTGCCAGCAGCCAAGGTCGTGGCGGGGGGGCTAACATTCAGTACTTC. This sequence encodes CASSQGRGGGANIQYF. The V and J genes are TRBV3-1 and TRBJ2-4, with 9 bases identical to TRBD2. Germline CDR1 is LGHDT and CDR2 is YNNKEL (reference sequence). V was pared by 1 base and J by 7 bases, with 8 bases of the junction left unmatched. The CDR3 covers 16 residues.

This clonotype was seen more than once but under ten times. This rearrangement joins TRBV7-2 to TRBJ2-3; 10 nucleotides match TRBD1. Germline values: CDR1 SGHTA, CDR2 FQGNSA. The J segment lost 3 bases and the V segment lost 6 bases, leaving 9 bases of the junction unmatched. The CDR3 runs 16 residues. The CDR3 sequence: CASREVGTGATDTQYF. For the CDR3, the DNA is TGTGCCAGCAGGGAGGTCGGGACAGGGGCTACAGATACGCAGTATTTT.

In its sample, this clonotype was seen many times. The J gene is TRBJ2-3, the V gene TRBV5-1, with 8 positions matching TRBD2. The CDR3 has 14 amino acids. Looked up from germline, CDR1 is SGHRS and CDR2 is YFSETQ. The V gene end was trimmed by 4 bases and the J gene end by 5 bases; junction bases not matched to a gene: 6. CDR3 sequence (DNA): TGCGCCAGCAGCACGGGGGGGCCACAAGATACGCAGTATTTT. Its translation is CASSTGGPQDTQYF.

The rearrangement uses TRBV12-3 or TRBV12-4 and TRBJ2-4; 12 bases are shared with TRBD2. Trimming removed 5 bases from V and 9 bases from J; junction bases left unmatched: 5. This CDR3 is 14 amino acids long. As DNA, the CDR3 is TGTGCCAGCAGTGAGACTAGCGGGGGCAGCATTCAGTACTTC. Translating gives CASSETSGGSIQYF.

The sample holds a few counts of this clonotype. The chain has TRBV24-1 and TRBJ1-3; 12 bases map to TRBD1. V lost 2 bases to trimming and J lost 9 bases; unmatched junction nucleotides: 4. This CDR3 comprises 15 residues. Germline V gene sequence: CDR1 KGHDR, CDR2 SFDVKD. CDR3 protein: CATSDSAGQGATIYF. The CDR3 DNA sequence: TGTGCCACCAGTGATTCGGCGGGACAGGGGGCCACCATATATTTT.

This chain connects TRBV6-5 to TRBJ2-7, with D tentatively TRBD2 (5 bases). Germline V gene lookup returns CDR1 MNHEY and CDR2 SVGAGI. Trimming took off 2 bases at V and 3 bases at J, with 14 bases between the two ends. This CDR3 has 15 residues. In DNA, the CDR3 is TGTGCCAGCAGTTACATGGCTCGGGGAGACTACGAGCAGTACTTC. This translates into CASSYMARGDYEQYF.

V gene TRBV4-1 combines with J gene TRBJ2-7; TRBD1 matches 8 bases. Germline CDR1 reads MGHRA; CDR2 reads YSYEKL. Trimming cost V 4 bases and J 2 bases; bases outside gene matches: 10. This CDR3 comprises 16 residues. CDR3 in amino acids: CASSRSGGQGTYEQYF. The CDR3 DNA sequence: TGCGCCAGCAGCCGATCTGGCGGACAGGGAACCTACGAGCAGTACTTC.

The chain is built from TRBV28 and TRBJ1-1; no definite D call. This CDR3 has 14 amino acids. Germline CDR1 and CDR2: MDHEN and SYDVKM. Trimming took off 3 bases at V and 1 base at J, with 9 bases between the two ends. This CDR3 reads CASSLVRPNTEAFF. CDR3 bases: TGTGCCAGCAGTTTGGTGCGACCGAACACTGAAGCTTTCTTT.

This clonotype turned up a few times. This chain uses TRBV10-3 with TRBJ2-5; 7 bases line up with TRBD1. The CDR3 contains 12 residues. Trimming took 6 bases from V and 3 from J; bases not matched to a gene: 1. Germline loops: CDR1 ENHRY, CDR2 SYGVKD. In DNA form, the CDR3 reads TGTGCCATCAGGGGGACAGAAGAGACCCAGTACTTC. The encoded protein is CAIRGTEETQYF.

In its sample, this clonotype was seen a few times. The V and J genes are TRBV11-2 and TRBJ2-1, with 12 bases matching TRBD2. The CDR3 contains 15 residues. Per the germline V gene, CDR1 is SGHAT and CDR2 is FQNNGV. V shed 5 bases, J shed 7 bases, and the junction held 6 bases outside the gene matches. DNA for the CDR3: TGTGCCAGCAGCCCTCGGACTAGCGGGAAGAATGAGCAGTTCTTC. The encoded protein is CASSPRTSGKNEQFF.

J is TRBJ2-7 and V is TRBV7-9, with D perhaps assigned TRBD1 or TRBD2 (6 bases each). The CDR3 is 14 amino acids. Germline-derived CDR1 and CDR2 are SEHNR and FQNEAQ (reference sequence). Trimming cost V 1 base and J 3 bases, with 10 bases left between them. The CDR3 DNA reads as TGTGCCAGCAGCTTAGAGGGGGGTAACTACGAGCAGTACTTC. Residues: CASSLEGGNYEQYF.

The V gene is TRBV7-8, the J gene TRBJ2-2, with 8 bases fitting TRBD2. With V trimmed by 7 bases and J by 1 base, 5 bases remained unmatched. Germline CDR1 and CDR2: SGHVS and FQNEAQ. This CDR3 has 15 residues. Written as DNA, the CDR3 is TGTGCCAGCAAACAAGCGGGGGTGAACACCGGGGAGCTGTTTTTT. Translated: CASKQAGVNTGELFF. The entire variable domain, with the rest obtained from reference TRBV7-8 and TRBJ2-2, is as follows: GAGVSQSPRYKVAKRGQDVALRCDPISGHVSLFWYQQALGQGPEFLTYFQNEAQLDKSGLPSDRFFAERPEGSVSTLKIQRTQQEDSAVYLCASKQAGVNTGELFFGEGSRLTVL.

This rearrangement joins TRBV30 to TRBJ1-2; D is perhaps TRBD1 (5 bases). V lost 2 bases and J 7 bases, leaving 11 bases between the germline ends. Germline V gene sequence: CDR1 GTSNPN, CDR2 SVGIG (reference sequence). The CDR3 sequence is 12 residues long. CDR3 bases: TGTGCCTGGAGTCATTCGGGGGGTGGCTACACCTTC. It yields the protein CAWSHSGGGYTF.